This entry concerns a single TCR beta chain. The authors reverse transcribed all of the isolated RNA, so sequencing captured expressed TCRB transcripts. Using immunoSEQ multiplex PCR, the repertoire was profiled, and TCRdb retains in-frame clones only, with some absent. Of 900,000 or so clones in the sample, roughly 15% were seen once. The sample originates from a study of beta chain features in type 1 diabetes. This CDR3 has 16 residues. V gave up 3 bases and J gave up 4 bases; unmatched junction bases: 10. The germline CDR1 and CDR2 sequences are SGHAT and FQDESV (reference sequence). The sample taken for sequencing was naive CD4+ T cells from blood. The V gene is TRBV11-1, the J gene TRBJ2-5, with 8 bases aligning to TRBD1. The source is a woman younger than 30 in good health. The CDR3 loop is CASSFTFGTGGETQYF. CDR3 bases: TGTGCCAGCAGCTTCACTTTTGGAACAGGGGGAGAGACCCAGTACTTC.